The 21 T cell receptor beta chains below all came from one sample that was sequenced in a study of shared clonotypes between healthy human individuals. This table comes from immunoSEQ multiplex PCR, and its TCRdb copy is limited to in-frame clones, with some not included. Found here are about 1.1 million clones, 60% to 80% of them singletons; the top ten hold about 0.89%. Sequencing was performed on memory CD4+ T cells from PBMCs. Subset of the sample: CD45RA-negative fraction. All receptors come from a man in his late teens or twenties in good health. Some clones in this sample may be carry-over from other donors' samples.

This clone was seen many times. The chain couples TRBV21-1 to TRBJ2-5; the D call in the table, TRBD2, was not verified against the DNA. TRBV21-1 is a pseudogene. There are 16 residues in the CDR3. Here the CDR3 reads CASSNGLAGGQETQYF. The CDR3 DNA follows: TGTGCCAGCAGCAATGGGCTAGCGGGAGGGCAAGAGACCCAGTACTTC.

At least ten counts were recorded for this clone. CDR3: CASSPGTGRPETQYF. CDR3 in DNA: TGTGCCAGCAGCCCTGGGACGGGGAGGCCAGAGACCCAGTACTTC. The chain carries TRBV5-8 and TRBJ2-5, with a weak D call TRBD2 (6 bases). Trimming left V 4 bases short and J 4 bases short, with 17 bases between. Germline CDR1 reads SGHTS; CDR2 reads YDEGEE. CDR3 length equals 15 residues.

The chain has TRBV6-5 and TRBJ2-5, with 8 bases lining up with TRBD2. This CDR3 contains 15 residues. The germline V gene encodes CDR1 MNHEY and CDR2 SVGAGI. J lost 4 bases, V lost 5 bases, and 9 bases had no gene match. The CDR3 loop reads CASSLSGTGLETQYF. CDR3 DNA sequence: TGTGCCAGCAGTCTTAGCGGGACTGGGCTAGAGACCCAGTACTTC.

This CDR3 is CASSFGLVGGTDTQYF. Here the CDR3 DNA reads TGTGCCAGCAGCTTTGGGCTAGTGGGAGGCACAGATACGCAGTATTTT. The chain has TRBV5-4 and TRBJ2-3, with D possibly being TRBD2 (5 bases). CDR3 length equals 16 residues. CDR1 and CDR2 from the germline V gene are SGHNT and YYREEE (reference sequence). Trimming shortened V by 2 bases and J by 1 base, and 14 bases separated the two germline ends. The full variable domain, completed using reference TRBV5-4 and TRBJ2-3, is ETGVTQSPTHLIKTRGQQVTLRCSSQSGHNTVSWYQQALGQGPQFIFQYYREEENGRGNFPPRFSGLQFPNYSSELNVNALELDDSALYLCASSFGLVGGTDTQYFGPGTRLTVL.

The chain is built from TRBV10-1 and TRBJ1-5; 7 bases match TRBD1. Losses at the gene ends were 9 bases for V and 2 bases for J; bases not matched to a gene: 10. CDR3 length: 15 residues. Germline V gene sequence: CDR1 WNHNN, CDR2 SYGVQD (reference sequence). CDR3 nucleotides: TGCGCCAGTCCAGGGGGGGCGAGGGGCAATCAGCCCCAGCATTTT. It encodes CASPGGARGNQPQHF.

The V gene is TRBV2, the J gene TRBJ2-7; TRBD1 matches at 7 bases. Germline CDR1 is SNHLY and CDR2 is FYNNEI. This CDR3 is 13 amino acids long. Germline trimming cut 3 bases from V and 3 bases from J; bases unmatched to any gene: 2. The CDR3 protein is CASSDAGGYEQYF. CDR3 nucleotides: TGTGCCAGCAGTGACGCAGGGGGCTACGAGCAGTACTTC.

The V and J genes are TRBV5-1 and TRBJ2-3, with 12 bases aligning to TRBD2. The germline V gene has CDR1 SGHRS and CDR2 YFSETQ. The V gene end was trimmed by 8 bases and the J gene end by 2 bases; junction bases not matched to a gene: 3. This CDR3 is 14 amino acids long. The CDR3 spells CASGLAGITDTQYF. In nucleotides, the CDR3 is TGCGCCAGTGGACTAGCGGGAATCACAGATACGCAGTATTTT.

The chain joins TRBV6-5 to TRBJ1-1; possibly TRBD1 for D (5 bases). Trimming pared 10 bases from V and 4 bases from J, leaving 16 bases between. The CDR3 consists of 13 residues. Germline lookup yields CDR1 MNHEY and CDR2 SVGAGI. The CDR3 reads CATKGPLGTEAFF. CDR3 nucleotides: TGTGCCACCAAGGGGCCCTTGGGCACTGAAGCTTTCTTT.

This chain uses TRBV6-6 with TRBJ1-2; the match to TRBD1 covers 10 bases. The CDR3 loop spans 14 amino acids. From germline, CDR1 is MNHNY and CDR2 SVGAGI (reference sequence). J was trimmed by 4 bases and V by 7 bases; bases with no gene match: 6. CDR3 loop: CASTYGQGGYGYTF. CDR3 coding DNA: TGTGCCAGCACCTACGGACAGGGGGGCTATGGCTACACCTTC.

This clone was seen more than once but under ten times. The chain carries TRBV28 and TRBJ1-4, with D possibly matching TRBD1 (6 bases). Germline assignment: CDR1 MDHEN and CDR2 SYDVKM. The CDR3 totals 15 residues. With 6 bases removed from V and 8 bases from J, the gap between germline ends came to 19 bases. CDR3 residues: CASRGPSGVWEKLFF. Written as DNA, the CDR3 is TGTGCCAGCAGGGGCCCCTCAGGGGTTTGGGAAAAACTGTTTTTT. The entire variable domain, with the rest obtained from reference TRBV28 and TRBJ1-4, is as follows: DVKVTQSSRYLVKRTGEKVFLECVQDMDHENMFWYRQDPGLGLRLIYFSYDVKMKEKGDIPEGYSVSREKKERFSLILESASTNQTSMYLCASRGPSGVWEKLFFGSGTQLSVL.

This clone was detected a few times. The V call is TRBV30, the J call TRBJ1-2; no reliable D call. The CDR3 spans 11 residues. V was clipped by 4 bases and J by 8 bases, with 11 bases between them. From germline, CDR1 is GTSNPN and CDR2 SVGIG (reference sequence). CDR3 region: CAWTPRVGYTF. The CDR3, as DNA: TGTGCCTGGACGCCCCGGGTGGGCTACACCTTC.

This sequence joins TRBV7-2 and TRBJ2-3; possible D gene TRBD1, 6 bases. The germline gives CDR1 SGHTA, CDR2 FQGNSA. The CDR3 extends over 12 amino acids. Between the trimmed V and J ends, which lost 4 bases and 4 bases, there was a span of 6 bases. The CDR3 region is CASSWGPDTQYF. CDR3 bases: TGTGCCAGCAGCTGGGGGCCAGATACGCAGTATTTT.

CDR3 protein: CASSGVPYEQYF. The CDR3 nucleotides read TGTGCCAGCTCGGGGGTTCCCTACGAGCAGTACTTC. The rearrangement links TRBV6-1 to TRBJ2-7; D is possibly TRBD2 (6 bases). Germline CDR1 is MNHNS and CDR2 is SASEGT. This CDR3 region has 12 residues. V was trimmed by 8 bases and J by 2 bases, leaving 10 bases between them.

The gene calls are TRBV5-8 and TRBJ2-3; D is perhaps TRBD1 or TRBD2 (6 bases each). This CDR3 contains 16 residues. Trimming shortened V by 3 bases and J by 1 base, and 15 bases separated the two germline ends. Per germline, CDR1 SGHTS and CDR2 YDEGEE. In nucleotides, the CDR3 is TGTGCCAGCAGCTACCATGCAGGGGAGGGCACAGATACGCAGTATTTT. This translates into CASSYHAGEGTDTQYF. Full variable domain (rest looked up from reference TRBV5-8 and TRBJ2-3): EAGVTQSPTHLIKTRGQQATLRCSPISGHTSVYWYQQALGLGLQFLLWYDEGEERNRGNFPPRFSGRQFPNYSSELNVNALELEDSALYLCASSYHAGEGTDTQYFGPGTRLTVL.

The chain carries TRBV7-9 and TRBJ1-2, with 10 positions matching TRBD1. The CDR3 covers 16 residues. Trimming at V came to 1 base and at J to 4 bases, leaving 6 bases not matched to a gene. The germline V gene has CDR1 SEHNR and CDR2 FQNEAQ (reference sequence). As DNA, the CDR3 is TGTGCCAGCAGCTTAGTTCCTGGACAGGGGGGCTATGGCTACACCTTC. Protein sequence: CASSLVPGQGGYGYTF.

This chain links TRBV6-1 with TRBJ2-7; the match to TRBD2 covers 12 bases. CDR1 MNHNS and CDR2 SASEGT come from the germline V gene. Trimming removed 2 bases from V and 3 bases from J; junction bases left unmatched: 11. The CDR3 is 18 residues long. The DNA of the CDR3 is TGTGCCAGCAGTGAACGAATCCCTAGCGGGGGGGAGTACTACGAGCAGTACTTC. Protein sequence: CASSERIPSGGEYYEQYF.

This clone was observed once. The chain couples TRBV4-1 to TRBJ1-1, with D perhaps TRBD1 (6 bases). This CDR3 has 13 residues. Trimming left V 4 bases short and J 10 bases short, with 16 bases between. Germline lookup yields CDR1 MGHRA and CDR2 YSYEKL. The CDR3 DNA reads TGCGCCAGCAGCCTGACAGGCACCACGGGAGCTTTCTTT. Translation gives CASSLTGTTGAFF.

The J gene is TRBJ2-5, the V gene TRBV9; 7 bases fit TRBD1. Germline CDR1 SGDLS, CDR2 YYNGEE. Trimming took 3 bases from V and 4 from J; bases not matched to a gene: 9. The CDR3 extends over 15 amino acids. CDR3 in DNA: TGTGCCAGCAGCGCGAACGCAGGGGGTTCAGAGACCCAGTACTTC. This sequence encodes CASSANAGGSETQYF.

This chain links TRBV5-1 with TRBJ2-5; 10 bases align to TRBD1. The V segment lost 2 bases and the J segment 5 bases; nucleotides outside the gene matches: 15. The CDR3 contains 18 residues. Germline V lookup: CDR1 SGHRS, CDR2 YFSETQ. Here the CDR3 reads CASSFLYPGTGEGETQYF. DNA for the CDR3: TGCGCCAGCAGCTTTCTTTACCCCGGGACAGGGGAGGGGGAGACCCAGTACTTC.

The V gene is TRBV21-1, the J gene TRBJ2-3; the table's D call of TRBD2 was not tested on the DNA. TRBV21-1 is deemed a pseudogene. The CDR3 is 19 amino acids. CDR3 amino acids: CASSNFSLRRAPSTDTQYF. The CDR3 nucleotides are TGTGCCAGCAGCAACTTCTCTTTGAGGCGGGCCCCTTCCACAGATACGCAGTATTTT.

The chain is built from TRBV7-3 and TRBJ1-1; D is perhaps TRBD1 (6 bases). Looked up from germline, CDR1 is SGHTA and CDR2 is FQGTGA. The CDR3 consists of 14 residues. The V end lost 5 bases, the J end lost 4 bases, and 14 bases lay between the germline ends. The CDR3 DNA is TGTGCCAGCAGCGCACAGGGAGGGGTCACTGAAGCTTTCTTT. Amino acids: CASSAQGGVTEAFF.